These T cell receptor beta chains were read from a single sample in a study of blood T cells in healthy people across ages. MiXCR was run by TCRdb on the 5' RACE reads, yielding one entry per CDR3 protein. The data contain approximately 690,000 distinct CDR3 sequences, roughly 41% of them singletons. The specimen sequenced was blood. The receptors here all came from a man older than 75 in good health. CDR3s include the opening cysteine and the closing phenylalanine or tryptophan. The D gene is left open where the match is weak. Rows give clone size only sometimes, using once, few, many, or a class for an expanded clone.

V gene	D gene	clone size	J gene	CDR3 DNA	CDR3 protein
TRBV6-5	TRBD1	NA	TRBJ2-3	TGTGCCAGCAGTTACTCAGGGACAGGGCGACCCACAGATACGCAGTATTTT	CASSYSGTGRPTDTQYF
TRBV6-2/TRBV6-3	TRBD2	few	TRBJ2-4	TGTGCCAGCAGTTCCCGGACTAGCGGGGGGGCCCAAGCTACGAACATTCAGTACTTC	CASSSRTSGGAQATNIQYF
TRBV11-2	NA	many	TRBJ1-1	TGTGCCAGCAGCTTCTCCGGGTACACTGAAGCTTTCTTT	CASSFSGYTEAFF
TRBV4-3	NA	NA	TRBJ1-2	TGCGCCAGCAGCCAACCCGGGAACCAACAACGCTATGGCTACACCTTC	CASSQPGNQQRYGYTF
TRBV27	NA	NA	TRBJ2-7	TGTGCCAGCAGTTTATCAGGGACCTCCTTCGAGCAGTACTTC	CASSLSGTSFEQYF
TRBV29-1	NA	many	TRBJ2-3	TGCAGCGGCGGGACGGTCAGCACAGATACGCAGTATTTT	CSGGTVSTDTQYF
TRBV20-1	NA	NA	TRBJ2-4	TGCAGTGCTACAACGGAGGGCTGGGGGCAGTACTTC	CSATTEGWGQYF
TRBV29-1	NA	NA	TRBJ1-5	TGCAGCGTTGGGGACACCCGGGGCAATCAGCCCCAGCATTTT	CSVGDTRGNQPQHF
TRBV11-3	TRBD1	NA	TRBJ2-4	TGTGCCAGCAGCTCCGGGACAGGCGGAGGGGGCATTCAGTACTTC	CASSSGTGGGGIQYF
TRBV10-3	TRBD1	NA	TRBJ1-1	TGTGCCATCACCCGGGACAGAAACACTGAAGCTTTCTTT	CAITRDRNTEAFF
TRBV18	TRBD1	NA	TRBJ1-4	TGTGCCAGCTCAAAGGACAGGGCGGCAACTAATGAAAAACTGTTTTTT	CASSKDRAATNEKLFF
TRBV10-3	TRBD2	NA	TRBJ2-1	TGTGCCATCAGTGAACGGACTAGCGGGAGGCCAGAGCAGTTCTTC	CAISERTSGRPEQFF
TRBV9	TRBD2	many	TRBJ2-1	TGTGCCAGCAGCGTCAGGACTAGCGGGGGGGAGGGGCAGTTCTTC	CASSVRTSGGEGQFF
TRBV7-7	TRBD1	NA	TRBJ2-3	TGTGCCAGCAGCCAAGGACAGGGAAGGGATACGCAGTATTTT	CASSQGQGRDTQYF
TRBV15	NA	few	TRBJ1-2	TGTGCCACCAGCAGAGATCCCAGCAACGCACCCTATGGCTACACCTTC	CATSRDPSNAPYGYTF
TRBV12-5	NA	NA	TRBJ2-3	TGTGCTAGTGCCCGGGGGAGACCGGCTAGCACAGATACGCAGTATTTT	CASARGRPASTDTQYF
TRBV29-1	NA	few	TRBJ2-1	TGCAGCGTTGCGGTGGCCAGCTTCTCCTACAATGAGCAGTTCTTC	CSVAVASFSYNEQFF
TRBV11-3	NA	NA	TRBJ2-5	TGTGCCAGCAGCCCAGGGAGCAGGGGCGTGACCCAGTACTTC	CASSPGSRGVTQYF